This entry is about one T cell receptor beta chain. The CDR3 is 14 amino acids. V was shortened by 6 bases and J by 0 bases, with 12 bases between the two germline ends. Germline CDR1 reads SGHRS; CDR2 reads YFSETQ. This sample was taken from a study of shared clonotypes between healthy human individuals. Profiling relied on immunoSEQ multiplex PCR, and the TCRdb table lists in-frame clones only, not all of them. This sample yields some 630,000 clones, of which less than 80% are seen a single time; approximately 2% belongs to the top ten. The sample was memory CD4+ T cells sorted from blood. Subset noted: CD45RA-negative fraction. The TCR originated in a woman in her twenties or thirties in good health. V gene TRBV5-1 combines with J gene TRBJ1-1; D ambiguous. In nucleotides, the CDR3 is TGCGCCAGCAAAGTTGACACGGTGAACACTGAAGCTTTCTTT. It translates to CASKVDTVNTEAFF.